The rows below give T cell receptor beta chains drawn from one sample of a study of blood T cells in healthy people across ages. TCRdb reprocessed the 5' RACE reads via MiXCR and lists one record per CDR3 protein. This table holds about 1.8 million distinct CDR3 sequences, roughly 50% found once. Material: blood. The receptors shown here come from a woman between 40 and 55 years old in good health. CDR3s include the opening cysteine and the closing phenylalanine or tryptophan. The D gene is left open where the match is weak. For some rows the clone size is stated as once, few or many, or as a class when expanded; others skip it.

>TRBD2|NA|TRBJ2-5|TRBV6-5
CASRNSGGEQETQYF
TGTGCGAGCAGGAACAGCGGGGGGGAGCAAGAGACCCAGTACTTC
>TRBD2|NA|TRBJ2-7|TRBV6-1
CASKSSGGGSYEQYF
TGTGCCAGCAAGTCGTCGGGGGGTGGCTCCTACGAGCAGTACTTC
>TRBD2|NA|TRBJ2-1|TRBV5-1
CASSAGTSGWSSYNEQFF
TGCGCCAGCAGCGCCGGGACTAGCGGGTGGAGCTCCTACAATGAGCAGTTCTTC
>TRBD2|many|TRBJ2-5|TRBV12-3/TRBV12-4
CASSPLAGGLQYF
TGTGCCAGCAGCCCACTAGCGGGGGGGCTCCAGTACTTC
>NA|NA|TRBJ1-2|TRBV29-1
CSVAGGLYGYTF
TGCAGCGTTGCCGGGGGACTCTATGGCTACACCTTC
>TRBD1|NA|TRBJ1-2|TRBV7-2
CASSLSQGANYYGYTF
TGTGCCAGCAGCTTAAGCCAGGGGGCCAATTACTATGGCTACACCTTC
>TRBD1|once|TRBJ1-2|TRBV28
CASSPPGQGVGSDGYTF
TGTGCCAGCAGTCCTCCCGGACAGGGAGTTGGGTCAGATGGCTACACCTTC
>NA|NA|TRBJ1-6|TRBV28
CASSPPLGVLRSPLHF
TGTGCCAGCAGTCCCCCCCTGGGGGTGTTGCGGTCACCCCTCCACTTT
>NA|once|TRBJ1-1|TRBV28
CASSFNGGWGTEAFF
TGTGCCAGCAGTTTTAATGGTGGCTGGGGCACTGAAGCTTTCTTT
>TRBD2|NA|TRBJ2-5|TRBV20-1
CSARLGLAGVSRETQYF
TGCAGTGCTAGACTGGGACTAGCGGGGGTCAGTCGGGAGACCCAGTACTTC
>NA|few|TRBJ2-1|TRBV6-2/TRBV6-3
CASRTQGSYNEQFF
TGTGCCAGCAGAACCCAGGGGTCCTACAATGAGCAGTTCTTC
>TRBD2|NA|TRBJ2-3|TRBV20-1
CSATTSGETLTDTQYF
TGCAGTGCCACTACTAGCGGGGAAACCCTCACAGATACGCAGTATTTT
>TRBD1|few|TRBJ1-2|TRBV20-1
CSAKAGTAYGYTF
TGCAGTGCTAAGGCCGGGACAGCCTATGGCTACACCTTC
>NA|few|TRBJ2-1|TRBV20-1
CSAPRGAAHLSYNEQFF
TGCAGTGCTCCCCGAGGAGCTGCCCACCTCTCCTACAATGAGCAGTTCTTC
>NA|NA|TRBJ2-3|TRBV4-1
CASSQLPGGGPNTDTQYF
TGCGCCAGCAGCCAACTCCCGGGCGGCGGACCAAACACAGATACGCAGTATTTT
>NA|NA|TRBJ1-5|TRBV18
CASSPAAGEWQPQHF
TGTGCCAGCTCACCGGCGGCAGGGGAGTGGCAGCCCCAGCATTTT
>NA|NA|TRBJ1-4|TRBV4-3
CASSQGGTQNEKLFF
TGCGCCAGCAGCCAAGGGGGCACCCAAAATGAAAAACTGTTTTTT
>NA|few|TRBJ2-6|TRBV9
CASSVTSSGANVLTF
TGTGCCAGCAGCGTAACGAGCTCTGGGGCCAACGTCCTGACTTTC
>NA|NA|TRBJ2-7|TRBV10-3
CATGFGDEQYF
TGTGCCACGGGGTTTGGGGACGAGCAGTACTTC
>NA|NA|TRBJ2-2|TRBV24-1
CATSDLSGSGELFF
TGTGCCACCAGTGATTTGAGCGGGTCCGGGGAGCTGTTTTTT
>NA|NA|TRBJ1-2|TRBV27
CASSSQGIGYTF
TGTGCCAGCAGTTCTCAGGGTATAGGCTACACCTTC
>TRBD2|NA|TRBJ2-3|TRBV4-3
CASSPWGRTSGGPVDTQYF
TGCGCCAGCAGCCCCTGGGGTCGGACTAGCGGGGGGCCGGTTGATACGCAGTATTTT
>NA|few|TRBJ1-2|TRBV7-2
CASSLGLSGLNGYTF
TGTGCCAGCAGCTTAGGCCTCTCGGGTCTAAATGGCTACACCTTC
>TRBD2|NA|TRBJ2-1|TRBV7-2
CASSIFGGYLFF
TGTGCCAGCAGCATCTTCGGGGGGTATCTGTTCTTC
>TRBD1|NA|TRBJ1-1|TRBV5-4
CASSFGGQGTKGAFF
TGTGCCAGCAGCTTTGGAGGACAGGGAACGAAAGGAGCTTTCTTT
>NA|NA|TRBJ2-7|TRBV27
CASSSTGNSAYEQYF
TGTGCCAGCAGTTCCACAGGGAATTCAGCTTACGAGCAGTACTTC
>NA|few|TRBJ1-2|TRBV7-2
CASSPTPGTGYTF
TGTGCCAGCAGCCCCACTCCAGGGACTGGCTACACCTTC
>TRBD1|NA|TRBJ2-1|TRBV5-4
CASSENKGQYNEQFF
TGTGCCAGCAGCGAGAATAAGGGACAGTACAATGAGCAGTTCTTC
>NA|few|TRBJ2-5|TRBV5-1
CASTPGWGEGETQYF
TGCGCCAGCACCCCTGGATGGGGGGAAGGGGAGACCCAGTACTTC